Shown below are 16 T cell receptor beta chains from a single sample sequenced in a study of blood T cell repertoires in COVID-19. Some clones are missing from TCRdb's copy, which holds only in-frame ones; the method was immunoSEQ multiplex PCR. The sample contains hundreds of thousands of clones, 80% to 90% of which appear only once. The sample consisted of PBMCs or T cells enriched from blood (not recorded which). The receptors shown here come from a woman aged 25 to 39 who had been exposed to COVID-19.

This chain joins TRBV5-1 and TRBJ2-5; 7 nucleotides match TRBD1. The CDR3 totals 13 residues. CDR1 SGHRS and CDR2 YFSETQ come from the germline V gene. The ends lost 3 bases at V and 1 base at J; junction bases unmatched: 0. The CDR3 protein is CASSWTGQETQYF. CDR3 nucleotide sequence: TGCGCCAGCAGCTGGACAGGCCAAGAGACCCAGTACTTC. Looking up the rest from reference TRBV5-1 and TRBJ2-5 gives the full variable domain: KAGVTQTPRYLIKTRGQQVTLSCSPISGHRSVSWYQQTPGQGLQFLFEYFSETQRNKGNFPGRFSGRQFSNSRSEMNVSTLELGDSALYLCASSWTGQETQYFGPGTRLLVL.

The chain links TRBV28 to TRBJ1-5; TRBD1 matches 7 bases. Germline loops: CDR1 MDHEN, CDR2 SYDVKM. This CDR3 region has 18 residues. V lost 5 bases to trimming and J lost 1 base; unmatched junction nucleotides: 14. The CDR3 loop is CASSIASNRGLSNQPQHF. The CDR3 nucleotides are TGTGCCAGCAGTATAGCTAGTAACAGGGGATTAAGCAATCAGCCCCAGCATTTT.

This chain connects TRBV6-5 to TRBJ2-2; D unresolved. Germline CDR1 and CDR2: MNHEY and SVGAGI. CDR3 size: 13 residues. V was cut by 6 bases and J by 5 bases, with 10 bases left in between. The CDR3 region is CASSAAATGELFF. The CDR3 DNA sequence: TGTGCCAGCAGCGCTGCGGCGACCGGGGAGCTGTTTTTT.

This rearrangement joins TRBV27 to TRBJ1-1; possibly TRBD1 for D (5 bases). The germline V gene encodes CDR1 MNHEY and CDR2 SMNVEV (reference sequence). The V end lost 5 bases, the J end lost 0 bases, and 16 bases lay between the germline ends. The CDR3 consists of 16 residues. This chain's CDR3 is CASSQWWGRMNTEAFF. As DNA, the CDR3 is TGTGCCAGCAGTCAGTGGTGGGGCAGGATGAACACTGAAGCTTTCTTT.

The chain links TRBV7-9 to TRBJ1-3; D uncertain. The CDR3 runs 15 residues. Trimming left V 0 bases short and J 5 bases short, with 11 bases between. Looked up from germline, CDR1 is SEHNR and CDR2 is FQNEAQ (reference sequence). This CDR3 is CASSLASGRRNTIYF. In DNA form, the CDR3 reads TGTGCCAGCAGCTTAGCGTCAGGTCGTAGAAACACCATATATTTT.

The V call is TRBV2, the J call TRBJ1-4; no definite D call. The CDR3 is 14 amino acids. Germline V gives CDR1 SNHLY, CDR2 FYNNEI. Trimming removed 4 bases from V and 0 bases from J, with 6 bases in between. The CDR3 protein is CASSGVSTNEKLFF. DNA of the CDR3: TGTGCCAGCAGTGGAGTCTCAACTAATGAAAAACTGTTTTTT.

Comment on this clone: In the same sample, other DNA sequences code for this CDR3. V is TRBV6-5 and J is TRBJ1-6; D is undetermined. Germline lookup yields CDR1 MNHEY and CDR2 SVGAGI. The length of the CDR3 is 15 residues. V gave up 3 bases and J gave up 0 bases, with 6 bases separating them. The CDR3 DNA reads as TGTGCCAGCAGTTATGGGAGCTCCTATAATTCACCCCTCCACTTT. It codes for CASSYGSSYNSPLHF.

The chain links TRBV2 to TRBJ1-5; 7 nucleotides align to TRBD1. V gave up 8 bases and J gave up 0 bases; unmatched junction bases: 4. Germline V gives CDR1 SNHLY, CDR2 FYNNEI. The CDR3 is 14 residues long. CDR3 DNA sequence: TGTGCCAGCCAGACAGGGTTTAGCAATCAGCCCCAGCATTTT. It encodes CASQTGFSNQPQHF.

The chain carries TRBV6-5 and TRBJ2-7; a weak D match, TRBD2 (6 bases). Germline V lookup: CDR1 MNHEY, CDR2 SVGAGI. Trimming left V 8 bases short and J 3 bases short, with 8 bases between. The CDR3 spans 11 residues. DNA for the CDR3: TGTGCCAGCCGGCGGGGCTACGAGCAGTACTTC. Amino acids: CASRRGYEQYF.

The chain links TRBV4-2 to TRBJ2-5, with TRBD2 matching over 15 bases. Germline CDR1 is LGHNA and CDR2 is YNFKEQ. The ends lost 0 bases at V and 2 bases at J; junction bases unmatched: 4. This CDR3 spans 18 amino acids. In nucleotides, the CDR3 is TGTGCCAGCAGCCAAGATGGACTAGCGGGGGGGCGACAAGAGACCCAGTACTTC. Protein sequence: CASSQDGLAGGRQETQYF.

V is TRBV6-6 and J is TRBJ1-1, with D possibly matching TRBD1 (5 bases). Germline-derived CDR1 and CDR2 are MNHNY and SVGAGI (reference sequence). This CDR3 contains 15 residues. V lost 0 bases and J lost 0, with 8 bases in between. The CDR3 nucleotides are TGTGCCAGCAGTTACTCAGACAGACTGAACACTGAAGCTTTCTTT. Translating gives CASSYSDRLNTEAFF.

This clone showed up just once. J is TRBJ1-1 and V is TRBV5-4; D remains ambiguous. The CDR3 runs to 13 residues. V was trimmed by 4 bases and J by 5 bases, leaving 12 bases between them. The germline V gene encodes CDR1 SGHNT and CDR2 YYREEE (reference sequence). In DNA, the CDR3 is TGTGCCAGCAGCCGGGGATCTAGGACTGAAGCTTTCTTT. Translating gives CASSRGSRTEAFF.

The chain carries TRBV7-6 and TRBJ1-5, with D hard to call. Germline CDR1 reads SGHVS; CDR2 reads FNYEAQ. V was pared by 2 bases and J by 0 bases, with 8 bases between. The CDR3 length is 15 residues. The CDR3 reads CASSLFSDSNQPQHF. CDR3 DNA: TGTGCCAGCAGCTTATTCTCAGATAGCAATCAGCCCCAGCATTTT.

The chain has TRBV5-1 and TRBJ2-5; perhaps TRBD2 as D (6 bases). This CDR3 is built from 12 residues. From germline, CDR1 is SGHRS and CDR2 YFSETQ. The V gene lost 4 bases and the J gene lost 4 bases, with 8 bases spanning the gap. The CDR3 here is CASSGTLETQYF. The CDR3 region has the DNA TGCGCCAGCAGCGGGACTTTAGAGACCCAGTACTTC.

The chain is built from TRBV7-2 and TRBJ2-7; TRBD1 agrees at 7 bases. The CDR3 length is 16 residues. V trimming: 2 bases; J trimming: 3 bases; junction bases outside the gene matches: 10. The germline V gene encodes CDR1 SGHTA and CDR2 FQGNSA. CDR3 coding DNA: TGTGCCAGCAGCTTAAACCCCTGGGACAGATACTACGAGCAGTACTTC. As protein: CASSLNPWDRYYEQYF.

In this sample, this clone turned up a few times. The chain is built from TRBV5-1 and TRBJ2-5, with 8 bases matching TRBD2. Germline-derived CDR1 and CDR2 are SGHRS and YFSETQ. V trimming: 4 bases; J trimming: 9 bases; junction bases outside the gene matches: 14. The CDR3 has 15 residues. Here the CDR3 reads CASSLLWTSPAAQYF. The CDR3 DNA reads as TGCGCCAGCAGCCTGCTCTGGACTAGCCCCGCCGCCCAGTACTTC.